This TCR beta chain was profiled in a study of shared clonotypes between healthy human individuals. Clones were read by immunoSEQ multiplex PCR, and TCRdb kept only the in-frame ones, dropping some. The sample yields approximately 2.5 million clones, roughly 93% seen once. With 1 base removed from V and 2 bases from J, the gap between germline ends came to 15 bases. Per germline, CDR1 SGHRS and CDR2 YFSETQ. The CDR3 loop spans 16 amino acids. Sequencing was performed on naive CD4+ T cells from PBMCs. Documented subset: CD45RA+ positively selected. This chain joins TRBV5-1 and TRBJ1-2, with D maybe TRBD1 (6 bases). The sequence was collected from a man younger than 35 in good health. Some clones in this sample may be carry-over from other donors' samples. The CDR3 loop reads CASSLQQGGPNYGYTF. The CDR3 nucleotides read TGCGCCAGCAGCTTGCAACAGGGAGGCCCGAACTATGGCTACACCTTC.